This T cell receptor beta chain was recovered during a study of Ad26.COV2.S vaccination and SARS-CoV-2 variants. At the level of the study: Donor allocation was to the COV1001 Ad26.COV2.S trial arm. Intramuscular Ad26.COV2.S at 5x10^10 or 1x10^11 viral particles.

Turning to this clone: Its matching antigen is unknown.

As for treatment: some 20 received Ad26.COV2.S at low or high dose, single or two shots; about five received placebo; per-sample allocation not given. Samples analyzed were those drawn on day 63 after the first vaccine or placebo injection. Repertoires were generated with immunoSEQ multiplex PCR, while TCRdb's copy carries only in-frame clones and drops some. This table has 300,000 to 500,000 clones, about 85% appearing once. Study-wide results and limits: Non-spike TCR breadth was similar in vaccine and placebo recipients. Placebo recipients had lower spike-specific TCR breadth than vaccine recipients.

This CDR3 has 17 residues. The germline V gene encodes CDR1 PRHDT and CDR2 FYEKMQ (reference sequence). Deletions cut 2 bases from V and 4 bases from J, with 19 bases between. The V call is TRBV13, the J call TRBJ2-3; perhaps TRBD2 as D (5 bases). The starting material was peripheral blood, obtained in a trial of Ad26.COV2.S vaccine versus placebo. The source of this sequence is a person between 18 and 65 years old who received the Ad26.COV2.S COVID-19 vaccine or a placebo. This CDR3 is CASSLRTDFEVPDTQYF. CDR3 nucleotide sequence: TGTGCCAGCAGCTTACGGACGGACTTCGAGGTTCCAGATACGCAGTATTTT.